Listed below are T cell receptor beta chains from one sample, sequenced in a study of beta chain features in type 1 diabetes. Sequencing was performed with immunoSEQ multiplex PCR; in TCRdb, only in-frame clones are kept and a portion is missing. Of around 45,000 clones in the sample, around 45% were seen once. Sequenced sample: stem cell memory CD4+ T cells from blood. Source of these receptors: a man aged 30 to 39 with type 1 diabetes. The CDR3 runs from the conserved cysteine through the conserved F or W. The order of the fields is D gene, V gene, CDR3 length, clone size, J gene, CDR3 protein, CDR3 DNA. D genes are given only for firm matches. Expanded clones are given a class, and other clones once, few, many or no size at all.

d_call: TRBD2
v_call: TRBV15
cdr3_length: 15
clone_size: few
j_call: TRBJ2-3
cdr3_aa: CATSSGAGGPDTQYF
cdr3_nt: TGTGCCACCAGCAGCGGAGCGGGAGGGCCGGATACGCAGTATTTT

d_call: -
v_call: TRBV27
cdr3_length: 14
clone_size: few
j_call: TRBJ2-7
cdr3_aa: CASSPKQRDYEQYF
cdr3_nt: TGTGCCAGCAGTCCGAAACAGAGAGACTACGAGCAGTACTTC

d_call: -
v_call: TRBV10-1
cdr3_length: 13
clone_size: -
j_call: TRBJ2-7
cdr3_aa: CASSGMGHYEQYF
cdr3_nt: TGCGCCAGCAGTGGTATGGGGCACTACGAGCAGTACTTC

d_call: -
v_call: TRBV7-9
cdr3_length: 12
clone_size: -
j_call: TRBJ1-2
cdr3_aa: CASSLEGAGYTF
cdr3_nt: TGTGCCAGCAGCTTAGAAGGGGCCGGCTACACCTTC

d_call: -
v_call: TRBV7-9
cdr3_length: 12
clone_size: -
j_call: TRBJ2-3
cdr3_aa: CASSLITDTQYF
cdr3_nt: TGTGCCAGCAGCTTAATAACAGATACGCAGTATTTT

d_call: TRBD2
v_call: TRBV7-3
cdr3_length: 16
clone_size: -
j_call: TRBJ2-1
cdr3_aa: CASSPGGGLAYNEQFF
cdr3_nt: TGTGCCAGCAGCCCGGGGGGGGGACTGGCCTACAATGAGCAGTTCTTC

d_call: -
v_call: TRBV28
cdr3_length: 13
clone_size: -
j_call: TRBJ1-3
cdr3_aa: CASSPYRENTIYF
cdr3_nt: TGTGCCAGCAGTCCATATAGAGAAAACACCATATATTTT

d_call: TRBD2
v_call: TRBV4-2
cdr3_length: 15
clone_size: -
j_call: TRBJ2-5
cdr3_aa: CASSQGTSDSETQYF
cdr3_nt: TGTGCCAGCAGCCAAGGGACTAGCGATAGTGAGACCCAGTACTTC

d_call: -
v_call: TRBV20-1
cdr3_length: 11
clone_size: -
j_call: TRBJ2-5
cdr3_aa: CSARGERGQYF
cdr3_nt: TGCAGTGCTAGGGGGGAGAGGGGGCAGTACTTC

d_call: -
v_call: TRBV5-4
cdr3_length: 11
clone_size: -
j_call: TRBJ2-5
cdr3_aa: CASSLRETQYF
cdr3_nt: TGTGCCAGCAGCTTGCGAGAGACCCAGTACTTC

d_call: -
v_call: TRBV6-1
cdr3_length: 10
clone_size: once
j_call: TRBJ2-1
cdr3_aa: CASSERYRFF
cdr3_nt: TGTGCCAGCAGTGAGAGGTATAGGTTCTTC

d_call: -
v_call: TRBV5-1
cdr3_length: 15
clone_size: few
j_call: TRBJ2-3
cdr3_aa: CASSLFPSETDTQYF
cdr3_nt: TGCGCCAGCAGCTTGTTTCCTAGCGAGACAGATACGCAGTATTTT

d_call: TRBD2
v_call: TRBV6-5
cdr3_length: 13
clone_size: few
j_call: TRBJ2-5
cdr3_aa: CASTKTSGETQYF
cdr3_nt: TGTGCCAGCACCAAGACTAGCGGAGAGACCCAGTACTTC

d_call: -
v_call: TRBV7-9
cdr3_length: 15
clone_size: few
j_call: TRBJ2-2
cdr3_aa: CASSLGGTRTGELFF
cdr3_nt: TGTGCCAGCAGCTTAGGGGGGACACGGACCGGGGAGCTGTTTTTT

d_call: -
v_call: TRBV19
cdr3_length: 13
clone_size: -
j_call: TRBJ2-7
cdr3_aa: CASSTGQSYEQYF
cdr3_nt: TGTGCCAGTAGTACCGGACAATCCTACGAGCAGTACTTC

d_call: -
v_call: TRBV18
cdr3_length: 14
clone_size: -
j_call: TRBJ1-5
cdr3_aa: CASSDRDTNQPQHF
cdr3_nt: TGTGCCAGCTCAGACCGGGACACTAATCAGCCCCAGCATTTT

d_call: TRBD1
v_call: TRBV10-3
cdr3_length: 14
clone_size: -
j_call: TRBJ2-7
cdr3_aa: CAISETQGAYEQYF
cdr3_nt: TGTGCCATCAGTGAGACACAGGGGGCCTACGAGCAGTACTTC

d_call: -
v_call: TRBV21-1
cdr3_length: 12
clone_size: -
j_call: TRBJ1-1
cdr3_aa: CASSPVRHKAFF
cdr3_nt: TGTGCCAGCAGTCCAGTCCGTCATAAAGCTTTCTTT

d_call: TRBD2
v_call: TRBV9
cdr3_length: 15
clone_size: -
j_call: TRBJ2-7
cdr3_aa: CASSPSPGLHTEQYF
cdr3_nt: TGTGCCAGCAGCCCTTCACCGGGACTACATACGGAGCAGTACTTC

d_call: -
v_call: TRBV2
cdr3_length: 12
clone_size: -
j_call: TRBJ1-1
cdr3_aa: CAGEARNTEAFF
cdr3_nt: TGTGCCGGAGAAGCCAGGAACACTGAAGCTTTCTTT

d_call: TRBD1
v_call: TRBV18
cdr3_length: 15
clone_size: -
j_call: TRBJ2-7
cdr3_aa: CASSPFRDRVYEQYF
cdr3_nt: TGTGCCAGCTCACCATTCCGGGACAGGGTCTACGAGCAGTACTTC

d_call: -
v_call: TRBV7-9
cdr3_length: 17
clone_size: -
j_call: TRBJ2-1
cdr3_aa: CASSFPRGGNSYNEQFF
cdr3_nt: TGTGCCAGCAGCTTTCCTAGGGGCGGGAACTCCTACAATGAGCAGTTCTTC

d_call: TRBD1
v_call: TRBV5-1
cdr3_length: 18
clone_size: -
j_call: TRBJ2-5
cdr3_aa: CASSLPDKPGTGKETQYF
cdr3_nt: TGCGCCAGCAGCTTGCCCGATAAGCCCGGGACAGGGAAAGAGACCCAGTACTTC

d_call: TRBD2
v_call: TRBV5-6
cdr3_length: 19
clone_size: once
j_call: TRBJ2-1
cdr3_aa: CASSLEGLATLSSYNEQFF
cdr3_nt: TGTGCCAGCAGCTTGGAGGGACTAGCTACCCTGAGCTCCTACAATGAGCAGTTCTTC

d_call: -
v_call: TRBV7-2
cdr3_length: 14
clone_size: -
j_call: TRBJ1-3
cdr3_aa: CASSPISSGNTIYF
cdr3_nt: TGTGCCAGCAGCCCCATCAGCTCTGGAAACACCATATATTTT

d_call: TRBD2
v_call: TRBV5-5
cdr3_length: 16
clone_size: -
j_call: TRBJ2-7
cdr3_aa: CASSLLRSGGLYEQYF
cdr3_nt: TGTGCCAGCAGCCTGCTTCGTAGCGGGGGTCTCTACGAGCAGTACTTC

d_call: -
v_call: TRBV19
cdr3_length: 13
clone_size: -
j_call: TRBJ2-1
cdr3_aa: CASSTVQGDEQFF
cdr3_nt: TGTGCCAGTAGTACGGTACAGGGCGATGAGCAGTTCTTC

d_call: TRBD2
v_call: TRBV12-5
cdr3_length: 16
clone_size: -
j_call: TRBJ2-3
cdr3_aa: CASGLITSGNTDTQYF
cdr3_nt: TGTGCTAGTGGTTTGATAACTAGCGGGAACACAGATACGCAGTATTTT

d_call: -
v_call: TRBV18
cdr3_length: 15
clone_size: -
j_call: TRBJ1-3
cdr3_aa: CASSPPGFSGNTIYF
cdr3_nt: TGTGCCAGCTCACCACCCGGTTTCTCTGGAAACACCATATATTTT

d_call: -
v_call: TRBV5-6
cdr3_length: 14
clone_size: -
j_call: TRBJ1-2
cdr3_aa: CASSLRQGSYGYTF
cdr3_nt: TGTGCCAGCAGCTTGCGGCAGGGAAGCTATGGCTACACCTTC

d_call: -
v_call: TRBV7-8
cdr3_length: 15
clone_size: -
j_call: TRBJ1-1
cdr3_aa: CASSPPTVGNTEAFF
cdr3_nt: TGTGCCAGCAGCCCACCAACAGTGGGGAACACTGAAGCTTTCTTT